This T cell receptor (beta chain) was sequenced for a study of regulatory T cells in long-lasting Graves disease. Per germline, CDR1 SEHNR and CDR2 FQNEAQ (reference sequence). Trimming stripped 2 bases from V and 10 bases from J, with 12 bases between. CDR3 length: 13 residues. This clonotype occurred many times. As to time point: newly diagnosed GD, antithyroid drugs for less than 3 months. The TCR library was made from RNA extracted from PBMCs. Assembly of TCR beta libraries relied on iRepertoire HTBI primers together with Arm-PCR of CDR3 regions. TCRdb reanalysed the multiplex PCR reads using MiXCR and keeps one entry per CDR3 protein. Of 400,000 to 500,000 distinct CDR3 sequences in the sample, over 12% were seen once. This sample also belongs to another study, concerning T cells in Graves' hyperthyroidism and ophthalmopathy.

The specimen comprised peripheral blood mononuclear cells (PBMCs), sampled at new diagnosis, from a patient treated with antithyroid drugs. The sequence was obtained from a woman in her forties with Graves disease. This chain links TRBV7-9 with TRBJ2-1; no definite D call. The CDR3 region has the DNA TGTGCCAGCAGCTTACCCAGCCTCGGGGAGCAGTTCTTC. Encoded protein: CASSLPSLGEQFF.